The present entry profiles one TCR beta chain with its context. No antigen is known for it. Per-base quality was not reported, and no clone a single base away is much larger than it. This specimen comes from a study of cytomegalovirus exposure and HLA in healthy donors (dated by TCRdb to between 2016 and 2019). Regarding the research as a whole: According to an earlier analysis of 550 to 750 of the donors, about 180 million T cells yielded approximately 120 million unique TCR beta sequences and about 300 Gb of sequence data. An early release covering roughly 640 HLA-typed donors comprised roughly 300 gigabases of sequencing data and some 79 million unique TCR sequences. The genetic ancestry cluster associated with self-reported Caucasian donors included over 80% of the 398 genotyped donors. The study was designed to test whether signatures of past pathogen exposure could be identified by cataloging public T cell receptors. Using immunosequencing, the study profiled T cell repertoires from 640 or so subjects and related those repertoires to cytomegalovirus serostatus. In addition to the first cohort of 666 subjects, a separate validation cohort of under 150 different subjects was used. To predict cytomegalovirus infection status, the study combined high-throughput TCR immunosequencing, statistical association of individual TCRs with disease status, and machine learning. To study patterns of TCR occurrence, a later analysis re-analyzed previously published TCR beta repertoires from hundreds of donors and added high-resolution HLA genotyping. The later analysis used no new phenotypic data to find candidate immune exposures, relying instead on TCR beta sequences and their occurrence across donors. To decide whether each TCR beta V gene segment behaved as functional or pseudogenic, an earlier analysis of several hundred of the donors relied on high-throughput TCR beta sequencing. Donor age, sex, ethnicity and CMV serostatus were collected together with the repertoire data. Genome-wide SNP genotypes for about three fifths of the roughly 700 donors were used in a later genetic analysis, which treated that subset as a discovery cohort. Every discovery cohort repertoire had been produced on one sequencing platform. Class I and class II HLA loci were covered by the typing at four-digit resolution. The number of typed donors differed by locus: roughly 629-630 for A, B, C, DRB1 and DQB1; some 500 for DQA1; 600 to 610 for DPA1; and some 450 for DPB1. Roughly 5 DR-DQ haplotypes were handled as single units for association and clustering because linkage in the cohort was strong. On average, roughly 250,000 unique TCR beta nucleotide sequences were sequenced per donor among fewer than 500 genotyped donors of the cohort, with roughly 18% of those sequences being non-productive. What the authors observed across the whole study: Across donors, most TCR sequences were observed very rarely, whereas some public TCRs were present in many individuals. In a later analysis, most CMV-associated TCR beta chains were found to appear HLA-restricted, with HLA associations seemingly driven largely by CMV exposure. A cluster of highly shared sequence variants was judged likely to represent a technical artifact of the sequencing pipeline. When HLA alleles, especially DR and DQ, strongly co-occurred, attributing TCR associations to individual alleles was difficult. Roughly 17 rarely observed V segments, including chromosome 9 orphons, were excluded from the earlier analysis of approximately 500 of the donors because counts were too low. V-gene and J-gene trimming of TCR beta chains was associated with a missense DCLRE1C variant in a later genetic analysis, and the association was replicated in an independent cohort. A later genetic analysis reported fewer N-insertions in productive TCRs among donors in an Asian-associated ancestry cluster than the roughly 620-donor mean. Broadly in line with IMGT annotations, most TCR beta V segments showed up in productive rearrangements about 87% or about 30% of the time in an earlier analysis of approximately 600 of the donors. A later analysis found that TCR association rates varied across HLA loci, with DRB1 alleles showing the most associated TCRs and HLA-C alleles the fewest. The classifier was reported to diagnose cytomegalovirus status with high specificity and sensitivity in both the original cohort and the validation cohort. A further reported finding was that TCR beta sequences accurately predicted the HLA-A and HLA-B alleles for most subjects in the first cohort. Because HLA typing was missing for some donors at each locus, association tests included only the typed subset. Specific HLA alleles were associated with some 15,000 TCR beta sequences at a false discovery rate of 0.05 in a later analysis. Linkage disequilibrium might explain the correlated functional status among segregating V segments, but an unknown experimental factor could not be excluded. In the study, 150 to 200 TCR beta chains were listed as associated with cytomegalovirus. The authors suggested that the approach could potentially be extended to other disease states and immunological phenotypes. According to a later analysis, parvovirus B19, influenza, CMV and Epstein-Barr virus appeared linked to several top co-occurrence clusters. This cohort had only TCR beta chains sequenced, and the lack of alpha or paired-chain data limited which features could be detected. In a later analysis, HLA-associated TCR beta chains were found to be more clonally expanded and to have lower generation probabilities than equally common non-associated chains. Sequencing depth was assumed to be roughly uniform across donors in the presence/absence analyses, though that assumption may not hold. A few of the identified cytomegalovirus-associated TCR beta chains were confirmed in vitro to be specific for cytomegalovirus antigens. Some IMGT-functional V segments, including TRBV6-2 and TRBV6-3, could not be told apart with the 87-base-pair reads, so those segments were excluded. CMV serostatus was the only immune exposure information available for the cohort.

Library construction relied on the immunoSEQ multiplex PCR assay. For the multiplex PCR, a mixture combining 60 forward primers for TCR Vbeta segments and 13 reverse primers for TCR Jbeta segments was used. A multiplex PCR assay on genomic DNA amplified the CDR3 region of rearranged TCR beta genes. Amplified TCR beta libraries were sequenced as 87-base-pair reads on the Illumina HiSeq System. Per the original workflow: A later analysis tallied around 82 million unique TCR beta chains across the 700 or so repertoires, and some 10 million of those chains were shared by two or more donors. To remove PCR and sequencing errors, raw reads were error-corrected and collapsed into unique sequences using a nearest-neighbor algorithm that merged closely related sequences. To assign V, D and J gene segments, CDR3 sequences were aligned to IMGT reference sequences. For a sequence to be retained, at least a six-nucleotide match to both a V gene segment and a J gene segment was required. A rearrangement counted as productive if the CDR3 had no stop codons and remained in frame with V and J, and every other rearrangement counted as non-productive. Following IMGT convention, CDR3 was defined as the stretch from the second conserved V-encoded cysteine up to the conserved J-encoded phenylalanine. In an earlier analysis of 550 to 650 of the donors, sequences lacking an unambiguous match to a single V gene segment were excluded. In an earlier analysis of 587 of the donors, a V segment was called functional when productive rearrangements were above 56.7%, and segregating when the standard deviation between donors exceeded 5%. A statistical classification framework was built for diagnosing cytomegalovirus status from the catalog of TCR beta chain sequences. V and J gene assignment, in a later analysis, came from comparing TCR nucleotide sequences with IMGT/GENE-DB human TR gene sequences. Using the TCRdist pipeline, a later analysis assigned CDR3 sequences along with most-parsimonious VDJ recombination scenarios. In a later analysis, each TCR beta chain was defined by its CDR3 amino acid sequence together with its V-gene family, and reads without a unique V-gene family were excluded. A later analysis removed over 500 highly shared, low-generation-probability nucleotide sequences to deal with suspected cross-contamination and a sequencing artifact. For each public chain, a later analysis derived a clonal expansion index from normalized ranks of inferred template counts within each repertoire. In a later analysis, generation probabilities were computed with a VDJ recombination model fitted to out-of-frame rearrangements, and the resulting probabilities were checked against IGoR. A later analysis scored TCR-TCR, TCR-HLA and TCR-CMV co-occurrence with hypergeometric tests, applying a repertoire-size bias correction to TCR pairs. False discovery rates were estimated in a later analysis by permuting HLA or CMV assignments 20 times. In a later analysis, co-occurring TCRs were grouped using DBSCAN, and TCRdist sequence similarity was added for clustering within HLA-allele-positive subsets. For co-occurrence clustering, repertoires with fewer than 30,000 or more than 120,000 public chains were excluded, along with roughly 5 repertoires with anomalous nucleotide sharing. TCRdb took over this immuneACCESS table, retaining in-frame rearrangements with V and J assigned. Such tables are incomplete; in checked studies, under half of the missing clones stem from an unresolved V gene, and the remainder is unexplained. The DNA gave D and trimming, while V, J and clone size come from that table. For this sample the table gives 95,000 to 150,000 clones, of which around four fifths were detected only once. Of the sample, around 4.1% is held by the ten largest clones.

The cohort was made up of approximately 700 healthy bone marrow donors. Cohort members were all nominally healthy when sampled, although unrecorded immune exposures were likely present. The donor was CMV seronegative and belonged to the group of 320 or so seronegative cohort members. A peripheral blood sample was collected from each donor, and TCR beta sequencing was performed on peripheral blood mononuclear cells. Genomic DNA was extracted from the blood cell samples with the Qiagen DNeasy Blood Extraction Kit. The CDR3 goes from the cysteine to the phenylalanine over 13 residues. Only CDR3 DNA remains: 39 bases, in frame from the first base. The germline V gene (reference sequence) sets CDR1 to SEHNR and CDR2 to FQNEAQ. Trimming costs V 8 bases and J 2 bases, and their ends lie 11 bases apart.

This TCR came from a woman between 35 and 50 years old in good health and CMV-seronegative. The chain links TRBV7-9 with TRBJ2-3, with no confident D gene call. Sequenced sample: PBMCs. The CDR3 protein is CASLGRSTDTQYF. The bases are TGTGCCAGCCTCGGCAGGTCCACAGATACGCAGTATTTT.